This T cell receptor beta chain was found in a study of CD8+ T cells in alopecia areata (dated by TCRdb to between 2018 and 2020). Context from the whole study: High-throughput TCRbeta sequencing was used to examine T cell clonal expansion in alopecia areata in both the C3H/HeJ mouse model and human patients. Scalp tissue and sorted CD4+ and CD8+ peripheral blood T cells from patchy and totalis/universalis alopecia areata patients and from healthy controls were covered by human TCRbeta sequencing. Scalp clonality was compared among normal scalp (n=4), patchy alopecia areata scalp (n=8), and alopecia totalis/universalis scalp (n=8). RNA was obtained with the PAXgene miRNA kit for fixed scalp, the miRNeasy kit for PBMCs, and the RNeasy kit for mouse skin. immunoSEQ multiplex PCR using 35 Vbeta forward primers and 13 Jbeta reverse primers was used to amplify TCRbeta CDR3 regions. What the authors observed across the whole study: Compared with mice, TCR sequences shared between patients were less clear, possibly partly because of HLA diversity across the patient population. Unlike mouse skin, where gammadelta T cells dominate, normal human skin contains resident alphabeta T cells that get sequenced too, which complicates analysis of the scalp TCR repertoire. Lesional scalp, especially in alopecia totalis/universalis, showed higher clonality and more expanded CD8+ clones than normal scalp, suggesting antigenic drive.

The method behind the library was the immunoSEQ multiplex PCR assay. RNA was extracted from all samples and reverse transcribed into cDNA as template for TCR sequencing. SuperScript III was used to make first-strand cDNA, primed with a 2:1 mix of oligo-dT and random hexamers. A synthetic immune receptor repertoire was used to measure amplification bias, and any remaining bias was corrected computationally. The paper's data handling went like this. Raw reads were preprocessed to remove errors, and CDR3 was defined by IMGT conventions from the conserved cysteine to phenylalanine. Clonality was calculated as 1 minus Shannon entropy normalized by log2 of the number of productive unique TCRs. Whether each scalp clone was CD4 or CD8 was inferred by checking scalp TCRbeta sequences against the CD4 and CD8 repertoires from sorted blood. TCRdb's version of the immuneACCESS table is confined to in-frame rearrangements and falls short of the full clone set. An unresolved V gene accounts for under half of the shortfall where checked; the remainder is of unknown origin. That table gives V, J and clone size, and the DNA gave D and trimming. The sample table records 90,000 to 130,000 clones; 59% of these occur just once. The ten largest clones capture around a fifth of the sample.

After PBMCs were isolated by density centrifugation and stained for CD3, CD4 and CD8, a FACSAria was used to sort CD4+ and CD8+ T cells. Scalp biopsies and blood samples were obtained from unaffected controls. In the case of this clone: The specificity of this receptor is unknown. The record has no base qualities; no much larger clone is one base away.

The sequence derives from a human donor in good health. Sequencing input: CD8+ T cells sorted from blood.

In nucleotides, the sequence is TGTGCCAGCAGCCTCCGGACCCCGAGGCTCTCTACAGATACGCAGTATTTT. This is translated as CASSLRTPRLSTDTQYF. The sequence joins TRBV13 to TRBJ2-3; the D gene cannot be resolved reliably. Sequences PRHDT (CDR1) and FYEKMQ (CDR2) are obtained from the germline V gene (reference sequence). The junction carries 21 bases between V and J, which are trimmed by 5 bases and 3 bases respectively. Inclusive of the bounding cysteine and phenylalanine, the CDR3 is 17 residues long. Only the CDR3 DNA is retained, 51 bases long and in frame from the first base.